This TCR beta chain was documented in a study of T cells in Graves' hyperthyroidism and ophthalmopathy. Patients showing uncontrolled infection, other autoimmune disease, pregnancy or lactation were ineligible. RNA transcripts gave rise to amplified TCR beta CDR3 regions. TCR CDR3 regions were first amplified by RT-PCR with HTBI primers. TCRdb independently ran MiXCR on the multiplex PCR reads; one entry per CDR3 protein. The profile covers some 700,000 distinct CDR3 sequences, with 17% appearing a single time and 15% to 18% taken by the ten largest. Germline CDR1 reads MNHNS; CDR2 reads SASEGT. Between the trimmed V and J ends, which lost 7 bases and 8 bases, there was a span of 12 bases. This CDR3 contains 12 residues.

The receptor was derived from a middle-aged man with Graves' hyperthyroidism. Sequencing was carried out using blood. The rearrangement uses TRBV6-1 and TRBJ2-1; D may be TRBD2 (5 bases). This chain's CDR3 is CASTPGSDEQFF. The CDR3 nucleotides are TGTGCCAGCACTCCGGGGTCGGATGAGCAGTTCTTC.